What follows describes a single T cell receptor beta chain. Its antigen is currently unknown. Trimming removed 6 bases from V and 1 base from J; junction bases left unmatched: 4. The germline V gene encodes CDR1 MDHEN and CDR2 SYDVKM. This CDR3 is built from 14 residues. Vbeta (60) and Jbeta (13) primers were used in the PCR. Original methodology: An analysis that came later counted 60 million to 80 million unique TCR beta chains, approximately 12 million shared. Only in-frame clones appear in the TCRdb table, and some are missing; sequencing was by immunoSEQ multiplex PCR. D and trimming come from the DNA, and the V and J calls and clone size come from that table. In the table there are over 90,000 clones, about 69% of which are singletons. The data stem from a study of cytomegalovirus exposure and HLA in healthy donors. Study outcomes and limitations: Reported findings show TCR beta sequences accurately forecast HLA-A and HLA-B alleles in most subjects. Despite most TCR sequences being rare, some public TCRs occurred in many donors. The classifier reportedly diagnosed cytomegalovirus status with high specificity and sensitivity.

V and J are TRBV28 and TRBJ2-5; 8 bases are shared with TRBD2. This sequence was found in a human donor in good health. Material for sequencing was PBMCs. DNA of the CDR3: TGTGCCAGCAGCGCTACTAGCGGCCAAGAGACCCAGTACTTC. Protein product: CASSATSGQETQYF.